Presented here are 16 T cell receptor beta chains from one specimen sequenced in a study of tumor-infiltrating lymphocytes in primary liver carcinoma. Reverse transcription of roughly 470 ng total RNA with a constant-region primer produced TCR beta cDNA. TCR beta libraries came from three nested multiplex PCR rounds using slightly modified ARM-PCR. The study ran its first two PCR rounds for around 10 cycles each, using TRBV1-TRBV30 forward primers and a C-beta reverse primer. MiXCR was run by TCRdb on the multiplex PCR reads, yielding one entry per CDR3 protein. Among about 22,000 distinct CDR3 sequences listed, 80% were seen once. Between roughly 17 and 31 mg of unsorted bulk tissue served as the source from which RNA and DNA were co-extracted. The sample consisted of liver tumor tissue from sampling region 2. Subset specified: tumor region T2, inferior pole. All receptors derive from a woman under 40 with primary liver carcinoma and hepatitis B virus infection.

As for this clonotype: Compared with germline, one end of the junction differs, possibly owing to a read error. The chain employs TRBV5-8 and TRBJ2-7; D possibly corresponds to TRBD1 (5 bases). This CDR3 spans 14 amino acids. Germline V lookup: CDR1 SGHTS, CDR2 YDEGEE. In nucleotides, the CDR3 is TGTGCCAGCAGCTTCAATGGACAACCCTACGATCAGTGCTTC. Amino acid sequence: CASSFNGQPYDQCF. Together with reference TRBV5-8 and TRBJ2-7, the CDR3 gives the full variable domain: EAGVTQSPTHLIKTRGQQATLRCSPISGHTSVYWYQQALGLGLQFLLWYDEGEERNRGNFPPRFSGRQFPNYSSELNVNALELEDSALYLCASSFNGQPYDQCFGPGTRLTVT.

About this clonotype itself: One junction end disagrees with the germline gene, perhaps due to a read error. This chain links TRBV11-2 with TRBJ1-1; 7 bases fit TRBD1. Germline lookup yields CDR1 SGHAT and CDR2 FQNNGV. There are 14 residues in the CDR3. CDR3 protein: CASRHTGERAEVFF. The CDR3 nucleotides read TGTGCCAGCAGACATACAGGGGAGAGGGCTGAAGTTTTCTTT.

There are a few counts of this clonotype. The CDR3 DNA is TGTGCCAGCACCTCGGTGCGGGGAAACCGATTACAGCCCCAGCATTTT. Translating gives CASTSVRGNRLQPQHF. The J gene is TRBJ1-5, the V gene TRBV6-5; D not certain. V lost 7 bases and J lost 7, with 23 bases in between. The V gene's germline CDR1 is MNHEY and CDR2 SVGAGI. This CDR3 contains 16 residues.

Comment on this clonotype: The germline gene is not matched at one end of the junction; a read error may be the cause. This chain joins TRBV5-6 and TRBJ1-6; D gene uncertain. Germline assignment: CDR1 SGHDT and CDR2 YYEEEE. The CDR3 extends over 14 amino acids. CDR3 nucleotide sequence: TGTGCCAGCAGCTTGCTAACACTGGGATCACCCCTACACTTT. Translation: CASSLLTLGSPLHF.

On this clonotype itself: At one end the junction does not follow the germline gene, possibly because of a read error. J is TRBJ2-2 and V is TRBV6-1, with D perhaps being TRBD1 or TRBD2 (6 bases each). The CDR3 consists of 19 residues. Germline V gene lookup returns CDR1 MNHNS and CDR2 SASEGT. CDR3 bases: TGTGCCAGCATTGAACCACTTCCCGGGGGCGCCGCGAACACCGGGGAGCTGTTTTTT. Translated: CASIEPLPGGAANTGELFF.

A remark on this clonotype: One junction end disagrees with the germline gene, perhaps due to a read error. The chain combines TRBV4-3 with TRBJ2-1, with TRBD2 as a possible D gene (6 bases). Germline V gene lookup returns CDR1 LGHNA and CDR2 YSLEER. This CDR3 comprises 16 residues. The CDR3 DNA sequence: TGTGCCAGTAGGCAAGATGCGGGAAGCTCCTACAATGAGCAGTTCTTC. This sequence encodes CASRQDAGSSYNEQFF.

As regards this clonotype: Relative to the germline gene, one junction end is altered; a read error may explain this. The chain has TRBV11-3 and TRBJ2-1; 7 bases align to TRBD2. CDR1 and CDR2 from the germline V gene are SGHNT and YENEEA. The CDR3 covers 16 residues. The CDR3 DNA reads as TGTGTCAGCAGCTTCCTAGCGGATATATTCTACACTGAGCAGTTCTTC. As protein: CVSSFLADIFYTEQFF.

By proportion, this clonotype is hyperexpanded (1% or more). J is TRBJ1-1 and V is TRBV29-1; 7 bases map to TRBD1. Trimming cost V 6 bases and J 4 bases; bases outside gene matches: 5. The length of the CDR3 is 12 residues. Germline values: CDR1 SQVTM, CDR2 ANQGSEA. In DNA form, the CDR3 reads TGCAGCGTCGAGACAGGGAGCACTGAAGCTTTCTTT. Translation: CSVETGSTEAFF.

Points on this clonotype: At one end the junction does not follow the germline gene, possibly because of a read error. V usage is TRBV4-3 and J usage is TRBJ2-2; the D gene is possibly TRBD2 (6 bases). In germline, CDR1 is LGHNA, CDR2 YSLEER. The CDR3 is made up of 19 amino acids. The CDR3 DNA sequence: TGCGCCAACAGCGTACTAGCTGGAGGGCCCCGTTCGAACACCGGGGAGCTGTTTTTC. Protein sequence: CANSVLAGGPRSNTGELFF.

The chain links TRBV4-2 to TRBJ2-7; 7 nucleotides match TRBD2. V was clipped by 3 bases and J by 6 bases; unmatched bases: 20. CDR1 and CDR2 from the germline V gene are LGHNA and YNFKEQ. The CDR3 is 18 residues long. The CDR3 is CASSQEHLGPGGPLEQYF. The CDR3 DNA is TGTGCCAGCAGCCAGGAACACCTAGGGCCGGGGGGACCGCTCGAGCAGTACTTC.

Comments on this clonotype: A junction end diverges from the germline sequence, so it may reflect a read error. This chain joins TRBV10-3 and TRBJ2-1; a weak D match, TRBD2 (5 bases). Germline CDR1 and CDR2: ENHRY and SYGVKD. This CDR3 is built from 14 residues. DNA for the CDR3: TGTGCCATCAGTCCTACGGCAACCCGGGAAGAGCAGTCCTTC. Its translation: CAISPTATREEQSF.

With regard to this clonotype: One end of the junction does not line up with germline, which may come from a read error. This rearrangement joins TRBV12-3 or TRBV12-4 to TRBJ2-5; weak D call: TRBD2 (5 bases). The CDR3 is made up of 15 amino acids. The CDR3, as DNA: TGTGCCAGCAGCACCTACCTAGGGAGAGAAGAGACTCAGTACTTC. Amino acid sequence: CASSTYLGREETQYF.

The rearrangement uses TRBV11-2 and TRBJ1-5, with D perhaps TRBD1 (6 bases). The V and J ends lost 2 bases and 4 bases respectively, with 15 bases between them. The CDR3 loop spans 16 amino acids. Germline CDR1 reads SGHAT; CDR2 reads FQNNGV. The CDR3 loop is CASSLNFGTSNQPQHF. CDR3 DNA sequence: TGTGCCAGCAGCTTAAATTTCGGGACATCAAATCAGCCCCAGCATTTT.

This chain joins TRBV29-1 and TRBJ1-2; 7 positions agree with TRBD1. V gave up 4 bases and J gave up 10 bases; unmatched junction bases: 15. This CDR3 is built from 14 residues. CDR1 is SQVTM and CDR2 is ANQGSEA in the germline V gene. The CDR3 sequence is CSVVGTVKLGVYTF. The CDR3 nucleotides read TGCAGCGTTGTTGGGACAGTGAAGTTGGGTGTCTACACCTTC.

For this clonotype: Germline and junction disagree at one end, which may indicate a read error. The chain joins TRBV5-6 to TRBJ2-2; the D is unclear. Germline CDR1 reads SGHDT; CDR2 reads YYEEEE. The CDR3 consists of 15 residues. CDR3 bases: TGCGTCTGCAGCTTGGCACCCATAGTCACCGGGGAGCTGTTTTTT. Encoded protein: CVCSLAPIVTGELFF.

The chain is built from TRBV9 and TRBJ2-2; 7 nucleotides align to TRBD2. Germline V gives CDR1 SGDLS, CDR2 YYNGEE. Losses at the gene ends were 4 bases for V and 8 bases for J; bases not matched to a gene: 5. This CDR3 has 13 residues. The CDR3 DNA reads as TGTGCCAGCAGCACGGGAGGATCAGGGGAGCTGTTTTTT. Residues: CASSTGGSGELFF.